The 14 T cell receptor beta chains presented below share a single source sample, sequenced in a study of cytomegalovirus exposure and HLA in healthy donors (dated by TCRdb to about 2017). Libraries were constructed by the immunoSEQ multiplex PCR assay. For the multiplex PCR, a mixture combining 60 forward primers for TCR Vbeta segments and 13 reverse primers for TCR Jbeta segments was used. Held by TCRdb, this immuneACCESS table contains in-frame sequences only and omits some clones. Under half of the omission traces to an unresolved V gene where checked; the cause of the rest is unknown. Recorded for this sample are roughly 170,000 clones; roughly 82% of them occurred a single time. Of the sample, 1.5% to 2% falls within the top ten clones. The material sequenced was PBMCs. The receptors stem from a woman under 40 in good health and CMV-seronegative.

In DNA form, the CDR3 reads TGCGCCAGCAGTGATCAAGCGGGGGGCACAGATACGCAGTATTTT. Translation gives CASSDQAGGTDTQYF. The chain has TRBV10-1 and TRBJ2-3; TRBD2 aligns across 8 bases. V gave up 3 bases and J gave up 1 base; unmatched junction bases: 3. The germline gives CDR1 WNHNN, CDR2 SYGVQD (reference sequence). There are 15 residues in the CDR3.

J is TRBJ2-7 and V is TRBV28; 12 bases map to TRBD2. V shed 7 bases and J 6 bases; nucleotides not matched to a gene: 16. The CDR3 is 17 amino acids. Germline V lookup: CDR1 MDHEN, CDR2 SYDVKM. The CDR3 loop reads CASIGTSGSRYVAEQYF. CDR3 coding DNA: TGTGCCAGCATCGGGACTAGCGGGTCACGTTATGTCGCCGAGCAGTACTTC.

V usage is TRBV7-9 and J usage is TRBJ1-1; D is undetermined. Trimming removed 1 base at V and 1 base at J, with 7 bases between. Germline-derived CDR1 and CDR2 are SEHNR and FQNEAQ (reference sequence). The CDR3 covers 14 residues. The CDR3 region is CASSLVGGNTEAFF. CDR3 sequence (DNA): TGTGCCAGCAGCTTAGTTGGCGGGAACACTGAAGCTTTCTTT.

The chain employs TRBV11-1 and TRBJ1-1, with 7 bases fitting TRBD1. The CDR3 covers 15 residues. Germline CDR1 SGHAT, CDR2 FQDESV (reference sequence). The junction had 7 bases not matched to a gene; V was cut back by 5 bases and J by 1 base. CDR3 nucleotide sequence: TGTGCCAGCAGCATCTACGCAGGGGGGAACACTGAAGCTTTCTTT. It encodes CASSIYAGGNTEAFF.

This chain joins TRBV9 and TRBJ2-2, with D maybe TRBD2 (5 bases). Germline V CDR1 and CDR2: SGDLS, YYNGEE. V gave up 7 bases and J gave up 3 bases, with 13 bases separating them. This CDR3 is 14 amino acids long. The CDR3 loop reads CASGPLGDTGELFF. The CDR3, as DNA: TGTGCCAGCGGTCCCCTCGGGGACACCGGGGAGCTGTTTTTT.

About this clone itself: The junction and the germline gene differ at one end; a read error may be behind it. The V call is TRBV7-9, the J call TRBJ2-3; 8 bases line up with TRBD1. Per the germline V gene, CDR1 is SEHNR and CDR2 is FQNEAQ (reference sequence). This CDR3 contains 14 residues. The CDR3 bases are TGTTCCAGCAGTCGGGACAGGTCCACAGATACGCAGTATTTT. Translated, it gives CSSSRDRSTDTQYF.

This clone has more than one count but fewer than ten. This chain joins TRBV11-2 and TRBJ2-7; 8 bases are shared with TRBD1. The CDR3 is 14 amino acids. Germline-derived CDR1 and CDR2 are SGHAT and FQNNGV. J lost 4 bases, V lost 5 bases, and 7 bases had no gene match. CDR3 amino acids: CASSRDRGRYEQYF. The CDR3, as DNA: TGTGCCAGCAGCCGCGACAGGGGACGGTACGAGCAGTACTTC.

This chain links TRBV30 with TRBJ2-3, with a possible D match to TRBD2 (5 bases). Germline lookup yields CDR1 GTSNPN and CDR2 SVGIG (reference sequence). Between the trimmed V and J ends, which lost 4 bases and 3 bases, there was a span of 14 bases. This CDR3 has 14 amino acids. CDR3 amino acids: CAWISGGGTDTQYF. CDR3 sequence (DNA): TGTGCCTGGATATCAGGAGGTGGTACAGATACGCAGTATTTT.

The J gene is TRBJ2-1, the V gene TRBV9; D not resolved. V lost 1 base and J 4 bases, leaving 15 bases between the germline ends. The CDR3 spans 16 residues. The germline V gene has CDR1 SGDLS and CDR2 YYNGEE. The CDR3 sequence: CASSVSGTVRYNEQFF. In nucleotides, the CDR3 is TGTGCCAGCAGCGTATCAGGAACAGTTAGATACAATGAGCAGTTCTTC.

The chain carries TRBV19 and TRBJ1-1; 8 bases map to TRBD1. Germline V gene sequence: CDR1 LNHDA, CDR2 SQIVND (reference sequence). This CDR3 is built from 17 residues. The trim removed 3 bases at V and 0 bases at J, leaving 9 bases unmatched. CDR3 sequence reads: CASSMRTGGDMNTEAFF. The CDR3 nucleotides are TGTGCCAGTAGTATGAGAACAGGGGGGGACATGAACACTGAAGCTTTCTTT.

Only one count was recorded for this clone. The chain employs TRBV5-5 and TRBJ2-1, with 11 bases fitting TRBD2. Looked up from germline, CDR1 is SGHKS and CDR2 is YYEKEE (reference sequence). The CDR3 loop spans 15 amino acids. The junction had 4 bases not matched to a gene; V was cut back by 1 base and J by 7 bases. For the CDR3, the DNA is TGTGCCAGCAGCTTGAGAACTAGCGGGGGAAATGAGCAGTTCTTC. Protein: CASSLRTSGGNEQFF.

The chain uses TRBV7-2 and TRBJ2-2; TRBD2 matches 10 bases. Germline V gene lookup returns CDR1 SGHTA and CDR2 FQGNSA. With V trimmed by 3 bases and J by 6 bases, 7 bases remained unmatched. CDR3 length: 16 amino acids. CDR3 in amino acids: CASSFWASGSSGELFF. The CDR3 nucleotides read TGTGCCAGCAGCTTTTGGGCTAGCGGGAGTTCCGGGGAGCTGTTTTTT.

CDR3 sequence reads: CASRGLTF. In nucleotides, the CDR3 is TGTGCCAGCAGGGGACTCACCTTC. The chain employs TRBV2 and TRBJ1-2; a possible D gene is TRBD1 (5 bases). V was cut by 6 bases and J by 13 bases, with 6 bases left in between. This CDR3 region has 8 residues. Germline lookup yields CDR1 SNHLY and CDR2 FYNNEI.

A few counts support this clone. The chain joins TRBV7-2 to TRBJ2-1; 12 nucleotides line up with TRBD2. The CDR3 is 16 residues long. The junction had 5 bases not matched to a gene; V was cut back by 2 bases and J by 6 bases. The V gene's germline CDR1 is SGHTA and CDR2 FQGNSA. The CDR3 protein is CASSLLTSGRINEQFF. In DNA, the CDR3 is TGTGCCAGCAGCTTACTTACTAGCGGGAGGATCAATGAGCAGTTCTTC.